Listed here are 3 T cell receptor beta chains from one sample, sequenced in a study of CD8+ T cells in alopecia areata (dated by TCRdb to the late 2010s). This specimen's time point label, per the study, means: about four weeks on oral tofacitinib. What this sample's treatment or condition label stands for: oral pan-JAK inhibitor, 5-10 mg twice daily. The library was produced with the immunoSEQ multiplex PCR assay. To provide template for TCR sequencing, every sample had RNA extracted and reverse transcribed into cDNA. TCRdb retrieved this table from immuneACCESS and kept in-frame rearrangements only. Not all clones are present; in checked studies, unresolved V genes account for under half, and no reason is known for the remainder. Here the sample has 200,000 to 250,000 clones; around three fifths occur a single time. Roughly 1.6% of the sample belongs to the ten largest clones. This specimen consisted of CD4+ T cells sorted from blood, obtained at week 4, from a patient treated with tofacitinib. The receptors were gathered from a human donor with alopecia areata.

The V call is TRBV5-4, the J call TRBJ1-6; tentatively, D is TRBD1 (6 bases). V lost 3 bases and J lost 9, with 7 bases in between. This CDR3 is 12 amino acids long. CDR1 is SGHNT and CDR2 is YYREEE in the germline V gene (reference sequence). The CDR3 is CASSSGVSPLHF. Here the CDR3 DNA reads TGTGCCAGCAGCTCAGGGGTTTCACCCCTCCACTTT.

The CDR3 bases are TGTGCCAGCAGCTTAGCAGGAAATAGCAATCAGCCCCAGCATTTT. Translating gives CASSLAGNSNQPQHF. V and J are TRBV7-2 and TRBJ1-5; D is unclear. CDR3 length equals 15 residues. Deletions cut 0 bases from V and 0 bases from J, with 6 bases between. Looked up from germline, CDR1 is SGHTA and CDR2 is FQGNSA.

The chain carries TRBV27 and TRBJ1-6; no definite D call. Trimming took 6 bases from V and 7 from J, leaving 22 bases between them. The CDR3 is made up of 17 amino acids. Looked up from germline, CDR1 is MNHEY and CDR2 is SMNVEV (reference sequence). CDR3 bases: TGTGCCAGCAGCTCCAAGGTCCTCTCTCAGCGGAATTCACCCCTCCACTTT. Encoded protein: CASSSKVLSQRNSPLHF.